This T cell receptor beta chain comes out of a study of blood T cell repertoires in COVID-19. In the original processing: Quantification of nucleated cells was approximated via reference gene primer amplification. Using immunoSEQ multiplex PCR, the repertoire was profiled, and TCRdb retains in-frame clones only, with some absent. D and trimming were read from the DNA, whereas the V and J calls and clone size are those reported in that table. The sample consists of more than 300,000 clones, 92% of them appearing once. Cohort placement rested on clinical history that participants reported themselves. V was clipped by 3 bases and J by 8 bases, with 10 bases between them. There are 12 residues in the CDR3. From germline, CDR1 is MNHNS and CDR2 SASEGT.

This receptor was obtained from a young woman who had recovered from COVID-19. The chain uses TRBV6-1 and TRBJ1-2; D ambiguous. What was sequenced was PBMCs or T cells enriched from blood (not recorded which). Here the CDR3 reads CASSDYSSGYTF. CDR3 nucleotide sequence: TGTGCCAGCAGTGATTACAGCTCAGGCTACACCTTC.